The 20 T cell receptor beta chains in this list originate from one sample, sequenced in a study of shared clonotypes between healthy human individuals. This table comes from immunoSEQ multiplex PCR, and its TCRdb copy is limited to in-frame clones, with some not included. This repertoire shows around 2.5 million clones, approximately 93% found once; its top ten account for roughly 0.39%. The sample was naive CD4+ T cells from PBMCs. Subset given: CD45RA+ positively selected. These TCRs come from a young man in good health. Some clones in this sample may be carry-over from other donors' samples.

The chain employs TRBV7-2 and TRBJ2-2; 11 positions agree with TRBD2. V lost 7 bases, J lost 4 bases, and 11 bases stayed unmatched. The germline V gene encodes CDR1 SGHTA and CDR2 FQGNSA. This CDR3 is built from 17 residues. This CDR3 is CASIDPTSGIATGELFF. The DNA of the CDR3 is TGTGCCAGCATCGACCCGACTAGCGGGATTGCCACCGGGGAGCTGTTTTTT.

This clone appeared once. Within the sample, other DNA sequences also encode this same CDR3. The rearrangement uses TRBV28 and TRBJ2-3, with D uncertain. The CDR3 is 10 residues long. CDR1 and CDR2 (germline): MDHEN, SYDVKM. V was cut by 6 bases and J by 6 bases, with 4 bases left in between. CDR3 in DNA: TGTGCCAGCAGCCTGGATACGCAGTATTTT. This encodes CASSLDTQYF.

The sample holds a few counts of this clone. The chain links TRBV6-5 to TRBJ1-1, with D perhaps matching TRBD1 (5 bases). Germline V gene sequence: CDR1 MNHEY, CDR2 SVGAGI. The CDR3 covers 12 residues. V shed 5 bases and J shed 10 bases, with 14 bases lying between them. This chain's CDR3 is CASSPRMGGAFF. CDR3 in DNA: TGTGCCAGCAGTCCCAGAATGGGGGGAGCTTTCTTT.

V gene TRBV7-2 combines with J gene TRBJ2-7; the match to TRBD2 covers 16 bases. The ends lost 5 bases at V and 6 bases at J; junction bases unmatched: 10. The germline V gene has CDR1 SGHTA and CDR2 FQGNSA. The CDR3 has 17 residues. The CDR3 spells CASSPGLAGGPGGEQYF. For the CDR3, the DNA is TGTGCCAGCAGCCCGGGACTAGCGGGAGGGCCGGGAGGCGAGCAGTACTTC.

The rearrangement links TRBV5-6 to TRBJ1-1; D gene uncertain. Looked up from germline, CDR1 is SGHDT and CDR2 is YYEEEE. V was trimmed by 3 bases and J by 2 bases, leaving 11 bases between them. The CDR3 runs to 14 residues. The CDR3 DNA is TGTGCCAGCAGCTCAGCGGGTTCCAACACTGAAGCTTTCTTT. Its translation: CASSSAGSNTEAFF. Looking up the rest from reference TRBV5-6 and TRBJ1-1 gives the full variable domain: DAGVTQSPTHLIKTRGQQVTLRCSPKSGHDTVSWYQQALGQGPQFIFQYYEEEERQRGNFPDRFSGHQFPNYSSELNVNALLLGDSALYLCASSSAGSNTEAFFGQGTRLTVV.

The chain has TRBV6-6 and TRBJ2-1, with D unclear. The V gene lost 9 bases and the J gene lost 3 bases, with 9 bases spanning the gap. Germline V CDR1 and CDR2: MNHNY, SVGAGI (reference sequence). The CDR3 extends over 12 amino acids. Written as DNA, the CDR3 is TGTGCCAGTCGCCCAGGCTACAATGAGCAGTTCTTC. Translation: CASRPGYNEQFF.

The rearrangement joins TRBV15 to TRBJ2-1, with D perhaps matching TRBD1 (6 bases). CDR1 and CDR2 (germline): LNHNV, YYDKDF (reference sequence). This CDR3 is built from 18 residues. V was shortened by 6 bases and J by 0 bases, with 21 bases between the two germline ends. CDR3 region: CATRPIPPKGGSYNEQFF. CDR3 nucleotides: TGTGCCACCAGGCCGATTCCGCCCAAAGGGGGCTCCTACAATGAGCAGTTCTTC.

The chain recombines TRBV5-4 with TRBJ1-1; weak D call: TRBD1 (5 bases). V dropped 2 bases and J dropped 4 bases, with 15 bases sitting between them. Germline CDR1 is SGHNT and CDR2 is YYREEE (reference sequence). The CDR3 contains 15 residues. Written as DNA, the CDR3 is TGTGCCAGCAGCTTACAGGAAGGAAAAGTCACTGAAGCTTTCTTT. Its protein is CASSLQEGKVTEAFF. Using reference TRBV5-4 and TRBJ1-1 for the parts outside the CDR3, the full variable domain is ETGVTQSPTHLIKTRGQQVTLRCSSQSGHNTVSWYQQALGQGPQFIFQYYREEENGRGNFPPRFSGLQFPNYSSELNVNALELDDSALYLCASSLQEGKVTEAFFGQGTRLTVV.

The rearrangement uses TRBV5-1 and TRBJ2-3, with D uncertain. CDR3 length equals 14 residues. V was trimmed by 2 bases and J by 1 base, leaving 8 bases between them. CDR1 is SGHRS and CDR2 is YFSETQ in the germline V gene. DNA of the CDR3: TGCGCCAGCAGCTTTGGTCCAGGCACAGATACGCAGTATTTT. This encodes CASSFGPGTDTQYF.

The CDR3 region is CASSRTDTQYF. In DNA, the CDR3 is TGTGCCAGCAGCCGCACAGATACGCAGTATTTT. The J gene is TRBJ2-3, the V gene TRBV7-6; no firm D call. CDR3 length equals 11 residues. Germline CDR1 reads SGHVS; CDR2 reads FNYEAQ. Between the trimmed V and J ends, which lost 5 bases and 1 base, there was a span of 1 base. The whole variable domain, remainder taken from reference TRBV7-6 and TRBJ2-3, is GAGVSQSPRYKVTKRGQDVALRCDPISGHVSLYWYRQALGQGPEFLTYFNYEAQQDKSGLPNDRFSAERPEGSISTLTIQRTEQRDSAMYRCASSRTDTQYFGPGTRLTVL.

This chain uses TRBV5-5 with TRBJ1-1, with 9 bases lining up with TRBD1. V lost 0 bases, J lost 1 base, and 4 bases stayed unmatched. The CDR3 is 16 amino acids. The V gene's germline CDR1 is SGHKS and CDR2 YYEKEE (reference sequence). For the CDR3, the DNA is TGTGCCAGCAGCTTGGTGCGGACAGGGGAGAACACTGAAGCTTTCTTT. It encodes CASSLVRTGENTEAFF.

The V gene is TRBV5-6, the J gene TRBJ1-1; D is unclear. Germline values: CDR1 SGHDT, CDR2 YYEEEE. Trimming cost V 4 bases and J 3 bases, with 22 bases left between them. This CDR3 is 17 amino acids long. The CDR3 DNA sequence: TGTGCCAGCAGCCCCGGCCCCGGAGGTGGTGTGGACACTGAAGCTTTCTTT. Protein product: CASSPGPGGGVDTEAFF. Using reference TRBV5-6 and TRBJ1-1 for the parts outside the CDR3, the full variable domain is DAGVTQSPTHLIKTRGQQVTLRCSPKSGHDTVSWYQQALGQGPQFIFQYYEEEERQRGNFPDRFSGHQFPNYSSELNVNALLLGDSALYLCASSPGPGGGVDTEAFFGQGTRLTVV.

The CDR3 DNA reads as TGTGCCAGCAGGACGGGACAGACAGGGGGCTACACCTTC. Translated, it gives CASRTGQTGGYTF. This chain links TRBV2 with TRBJ1-2; 7 nucleotides line up with TRBD1. The CDR3 totals 13 residues. V was pared by 6 bases and J by 8 bases, with 9 bases of the junction left unmatched. Germline V lookup: CDR1 SNHLY, CDR2 FYNNEI.

The chain joins TRBV7-9 to TRBJ2-3; D perhaps matches TRBD2 (6 bases). V was pared by 0 bases and J by 2 bases, with 9 bases between. The CDR3 runs to 15 residues. Per the germline V gene, CDR1 is SEHNR and CDR2 is FQNEAQ (reference sequence). This chain's CDR3 is CASSLASGPTDTQYF. The CDR3, as DNA: TGTGCCAGCAGCTTAGCTAGCGGTCCCACAGATACGCAGTATTTT.

This chain connects TRBV4-2 to TRBJ1-6; D remains unclear. Germline V lookup: CDR1 LGHNA, CDR2 YNFKEQ. There are 16 residues in the CDR3. V dropped 0 bases and J dropped 3 bases, with 9 bases sitting between them. CDR3: CASSQDDASYNSPLHF. For the CDR3, the DNA is TGTGCCAGCAGCCAAGATGACGCGAGCTATAATTCACCCCTCCACTTT.

The chain couples TRBV28 to TRBJ1-2; 9 bases map to TRBD1. J lost 4 bases, V lost 9 bases, and 3 bases had no gene match. The CDR3 covers 12 residues. Germline V CDR1 and CDR2: MDHEN, SYDVKM. The CDR3 protein is CASEGQGYGYTF. Here the CDR3 DNA reads TGTGCCAGTGAGGGACAGGGCTATGGCTACACCTTC.

The chain is built from TRBV7-9 and TRBJ1-1; 7 bases match TRBD1. This CDR3 contains 17 residues. Germline V gene data show CDR1 as SEHNR and CDR2 as FQNEAQ (reference sequence). J lost 2 bases, V lost 3 bases, and 12 bases had no gene match. As DNA, the CDR3 is TGTGCCAGCAGCTTCTTATGGGGGGGACAGCAAAACACTGAAGCTTTCTTT. Translation gives CASSFLWGGQQNTEAFF.

The chain recombines TRBV4-2 with TRBJ2-7; 11 nucleotides match TRBD2. Trimming at V came to 0 bases and at J to 2 bases, leaving 3 bases not matched to a gene. The germline gives CDR1 LGHNA, CDR2 YNFKEQ. The CDR3 has 16 amino acids. The chain's CDR3 is CASSQDTSGSAYEQYF. The CDR3 nucleotides are TGTGCCAGCAGCCAAGATACTAGCGGGAGCGCCTACGAGCAGTACTTC.

The V and J genes are TRBV11-2 and TRBJ2-3; D is possibly TRBD2 (6 bases). Germline V CDR1 and CDR2: SGHAT, FQNNGV. This CDR3 contains 12 residues. V lost 4 bases and J 9 bases, leaving 11 bases between the germline ends. CDR3 protein: CASSSQRATQYF. The DNA for the CDR3 is TGTGCCAGCAGCTCCCAGCGGGCCACGCAGTATTTT.

The rearrangement links TRBV27 to TRBJ1-1; perhaps TRBD1 as D (6 bases). The CDR3 runs to 17 residues. Trimming took off 3 bases at V and 5 bases at J, with 22 bases between the two ends. In germline, CDR1 is MNHEY, CDR2 SMNVEV (reference sequence). CDR3 nucleotides: TGTGCCAGCAGTTTTCCGGGTAGCAGGGGTAGCGTGACTGAAGCTTTCTTT. Its protein is CASSFPGSRGSVTEAFF.